This TCR beta chain stems from a study of blood T cells in healthy people across ages. No fewer than 7 million PBMCs went into each sample. The sample holds many counts of this clonotype. Its antigen is unknown. Germline values: CDR1 SNHLY, CDR2 FYNNEI. Trimming left V 6 bases short and J 3 bases short, with 5 bases between. This CDR3 spans 11 amino acids. A second roughly 7 to 12 cycle PCR used barcoded and J-beta primers. TCRdb re-derived calls from the 5' RACE reads in MiXCR, one entry per CDR3 protein. In the table there are 800,000 to 950,000 distinct CDR3 sequences, about 27% of which are singletons. Study results and limitations: Diversity was estimated from one million T cells, and these estimates were considered underestimates. Unknown CMV status may confound age-related changes in expanded clones.

The same sample was also used in a study of T cells of mothers and their children. From that report: The donor cohort consisted of three healthy Caucasian mothers and their six children.

V usage is TRBV2 and J usage is TRBJ1-2, with D hard to call. The sequence was obtained from a woman aged 40 to 50 in good health. Material: blood. CDR3 residues: CASSYYYGYTF. The CDR3 nucleotides read TGTGCCAGCAGCTATTACTATGGCTACACCTTC.